Here is one TCR beta chain with its context. The antigen it recognizes is unknown. One base away there is no much larger clone; base qualities are not given. This record comes from a study of blood T cell repertoires in COVID-19 (dated by TCRdb to 2018 to 2021). Concerning the study at large: Collaborator samples came from the United States, Italy and Spain and covered acute and convalescent phases of COVID-19. HLA class I and class II types, where available, came from metadata supplied by the sample provider rather than from assay-based typing. Sample metadata almost always included a de-identified subject ID, COVID-19 status, age in years and sex. The repertoires were made available in a free public database intended to serve as a resource for research on the immune response to SARS-CoV-2. The prospective study material was composed of cDNA or gDNA derived from T cells, B-cell-depleted T cells, or PBMCs. Subjects who had been exposed to COVID-19, were actively infected with it, or had recovered from it provided the deeply sampled blood TCRbeta repertoires that made up the dataset. The samples were drawn from two sources: the first 160 participants of the ongoing ImmuneRACE study, and approximately 1,300 subjects contributed by 6 global collaborators. Study-level results and caveats: The amount of clinical and demographic metadata varied by source and participant and was provided uncurated.

Reading the germline V gene gives CDR1 SNHLY and CDR2 FYNNEI. The CDR3 covers 14 residues, taking in both the cysteine and the phenylalanine. CDR3 DNA is the only sequence kept; it has 42 bases, read in frame from the first base. The V end gives up 1 base and the J end 11 bases, leaving 5 bases in the junction not matched to a gene. TCRbeta CDR3 regions were amplified from genomic DNA by means of the immunoSEQ Assay, a bias-controlled multiplex PCR. The published analysis was carried out like this. Within the assay, amplification of reference gene primers was used to estimate how many nucleated cells each sample contained. To quantify the absolute abundance of each unique TCRbeta CDR3 rearrangement, sequence reads were collapsed and filtered. For each sample, productive Simpson clonality was calculated by taking the square root of Simpson's diversity index across productive rearrangements. TCRdb mirrors the immuneACCESS table, restricted to in-frame sequences. Some clones are absent from its copies; in checked studies, under half trace to an unresolved V gene, and the reason for the others is unknown. That table supplies the V and J calls and clone size; D and trimming were determined from the DNA. This sample gives some 490,000 clones in total; approximately 91% of them show up just once. The ten top clones hold more than 7.5% of the sample.

In the prospective study, participants were about 18 to 90 years old, resided in fewer than 25 geographic areas of the United States, and were enrolled through a virtual design. In the prospective study, participants were assigned to cohorts based on the clinical history participants reported in a screening survey and a study questionnaire. For ImmuneRACE Cohort 3, a participant was defined as recovered based on two consecutive negative NP/OP PCR tests, clearance by a healthcare professional, or resolution of symptoms. Mobile phlebotomists in the prospective study collected whole blood, serum and a nasopharyngeal or oropharyngeal swab from every participant. Additional blood draws and questionnaires over an approximately two-month period could optionally be provided by prospective study participants. Blood samples from the prospective study were shipped frozen or at room temperature prior to DNA extraction.

Sequencing used PBMCs or T cells enriched from blood (not recorded which). The origin of this receptor is a woman aged 60-70 years who had recovered from COVID-19. This receptor chain uses TRBV2 and TRBJ1-4; TRBD1 matches 9 bases in the middle. The CDR3 is CASSEESGQGKLFF. The nucleotides read TGTGCCAGCAGTGAAGAATCGGGACAGGGTAAACTGTTTTTT.